One and the same sample provided the 29 T cell receptor beta chains below, sequenced in a study of cytomegalovirus exposure and HLA in healthy donors. The primer mix had 60 Vbeta and 13 Jbeta primers. Some clones are missing from TCRdb's copy, which holds only in-frame ones; the method was immunoSEQ multiplex PCR. The table includes about 140,000 clones, roughly 80% detected once. Sequenced: PBMCs. Receptors were obtained from a man aged 35 to 55 in good health and CMV-seronegative.

This chain connects TRBV6-5 to TRBJ2-1, with 8 bases aligning to TRBD1. Germline loops: CDR1 MNHEY, CDR2 SVGAGI. V dropped 3 bases and J dropped 7; count of bases not matched to a gene: 5. This CDR3 is built from 14 residues. CDR3 in DNA: TGTGCCAGCAGTTATGGACAGGGTACAAATGAGCAGTTCTTC. It translates to CASSYGQGTNEQFF.

The rearrangement uses TRBV11-1 and TRBJ2-5; 8 nucleotides agree with TRBD2. Germline V CDR1 and CDR2: SGHAT, FQDESV (reference sequence). V lost 4 bases and J lost 5; bases outside the gene matches: 6. This CDR3 comprises 14 residues. The CDR3 here is CASSSSGGSETQYF. The CDR3 DNA is TGTGCCAGCAGCTCCTCGGGGGGGTCGGAGACCCAGTACTTC. The complete variable domain, with remaining parts taken from reference TRBV11-1 and TRBJ2-5, reads EAEVAQSPRYKITEKSQAVAFWCDPISGHATLYWYRQILGQGPELLVQFQDESVVDDSQLPKDRFSAERLKGVDSTLKIQPAELGDSAMYLCASSSSGGSETQYFGPGTRLLVL.

V is TRBV7-9 and J is TRBJ2-7, with 9 bases identical to TRBD1. The germline V gene encodes CDR1 SEHNR and CDR2 FQNEAQ (reference sequence). This CDR3 region has 18 residues. With 4 bases clipped from V and 0 bases from J, the junction kept 13 bases outside the gene matches. CDR3 DNA sequence: TGTGCCAGCAGCTCATTCAGGGGGACAGGGCAGAGCTCCTACGAGCAGTACTTC. As protein: CASSSFRGTGQSSYEQYF. The full variable domain, with the rest looked up from reference TRBV7-9 and TRBJ2-7, is DTGVSQNPRHKITKRGQNVTFRCDPISEHNRLYWYRQTLGQGPEFLTYFQNEAQLEKSRLLSDRFSAERPKGSFSTLEIQRTEQGDSAMYLCASSSFRGTGQSSYEQYFGPGTRLTVT.

The chain carries TRBV2 and TRBJ2-2, with TRBD2 as a possible D gene (5 bases). The V end was cut by 2 bases, the J end by 6 bases, with 10 bases between. The length of the CDR3 is 14 residues. Germline CDR1 is SNHLY and CDR2 is FYNNEI. The CDR3 protein is CASSEIRGSGELFF. The CDR3 DNA follows: TGTGCCAGCAGTGAAATTCGGGGTTCCGGGGAGCTGTTTTTT.

This sequence joins TRBV28 and TRBJ2-5; 8 nucleotides line up with TRBD1. The better agreement between TRBJ2-7 and the DNA end casts doubt on the J call. Germline assignment: CDR1 MDHEN and CDR2 SYDVKM. This CDR3 has 13 residues. The CDR3 here is CASSLQGAGEQYF. In DNA form, the CDR3 reads TGTGCCAGCAGTTTACAGGGGGCTGGCGAGCAGTACTTC.

The chain has TRBV6-6 and TRBJ1-5; D not certain. Trimming removed 2 bases at V and 0 bases at J, with 8 bases between. The CDR3 runs to 15 residues. Germline V CDR1 and CDR2: MNHNY, SVGAGI (reference sequence). DNA for the CDR3: TGTGCCAGCAGTTACCCAGGCCTTAGCAATCAGCCCCAGCATTTT. Its translation is CASSYPGLSNQPQHF.

This chain connects TRBV2 to TRBJ1-1; no clear D. V lost 4 bases to trimming and J lost 2 bases, with 11 bases between them. Germline CDR1 SNHLY, CDR2 FYNNEI. This CDR3 contains 14 residues. The CDR3 region has the DNA TGTGCCAGCAGTGTAGATCGGGGTAACACTGAAGCTTTCTTT. Translating it yields CASSVDRGNTEAFF.

The chain has TRBV19 and TRBJ1-2, with TRBD1 matching 8 bases. The CDR3 runs to 15 residues. The germline gives CDR1 LNHDA, CDR2 SQIVND (reference sequence). Trimming cost V 7 bases and J 4 bases; bases outside gene matches: 11. Here the CDR3 DNA reads TGTGCCAGTAATACAGGGGGGCCCAAACTCTATGGCTACACCTTC. Translation gives CASNTGGPKLYGYTF.

This chain links TRBV14 with TRBJ1-4, with D unclear. Germline CDR1 is SGHDN and CDR2 is FVKESK. The CDR3 covers 16 residues. Trimming cost V 1 base and J 0 bases, with 9 bases left between them. This CDR3 reads CASSQVRRTTNEKLFF. CDR3 nucleotide sequence: TGTGCCAGCAGCCAAGTGAGGAGGACAACTAATGAAAAACTGTTTTTT.

The chain is built from TRBV18 and TRBJ2-2; D is uncertain. Trimming pared 2 bases from V and 0 bases from J, leaving 7 bases between. Germline-derived CDR1 and CDR2 are KGHSH and LQKENI. The CDR3 totals 15 residues. CDR3 DNA sequence: TGTGCCAGCTCACCAGGTATAGCGAACACCGGGGAGCTGTTTTTT. Protein: CASSPGIANTGELFF.

This sequence joins TRBV27 and TRBJ1-1; D call uncertain. CDR1 and CDR2 from the germline V gene are MNHEY and SMNVEV (reference sequence). The CDR3 extends over 14 amino acids. The V end lost 6 bases, the J end lost 0 bases, and 11 bases lay between the germline ends. CDR3 loop: CASRMSGMNTEAFF. The CDR3, as DNA: TGTGCCAGCAGGATGTCCGGGATGAACACTGAAGCTTTCTTT.

This chain uses TRBV10-1 with TRBJ2-2; no reliable D call. The CDR3 loop spans 12 amino acids. Per the germline V gene, CDR1 is WNHNN and CDR2 is SYGVQD (reference sequence). V was shortened by 2 bases and J by 7 bases, with 5 bases between the two germline ends. CDR3 sequence: CASSERGGELFF. The CDR3 nucleotides are TGCGCCAGCAGTGAGCGAGGCGGGGAGCTGTTTTTT.

V usage is TRBV7-2 and J usage is TRBJ1-2; 7 nucleotides match TRBD1. The germline CDR1 and CDR2 sequences are SGHTA and FQGNSA. The CDR3 totals 13 residues. J was trimmed by 6 bases and V by 5 bases; bases with no gene match: 6. The CDR3 DNA reads TGTGCCAGCAGCGGACAGGTGCTTGATGGCTACACCTTC. It codes for CASSGQVLDGYTF.

The chain employs TRBV13 and TRBJ2-5, with D perhaps TRBD1 (5 bases). The V and J ends lost 1 base and 3 bases respectively, with 9 bases between them. Germline V CDR1 and CDR2: PRHDT, FYEKMQ (reference sequence). The CDR3 runs 14 residues. CDR3 DNA sequence: TGTGCCAGCAGCTTAGTAGGGGTGGAAGAGACCCAGTACTTC. Its protein is CASSLVGVEETQYF.

The chain employs TRBV19 and TRBJ2-1, with 15 bases matching TRBD2. The CDR3 has 12 amino acids. Germline V lookup: CDR1 LNHDA, CDR2 SQIVND (reference sequence). The V gene end was trimmed by 11 bases and the J gene end by 12 bases; junction bases not matched to a gene: 5. The CDR3 region has the DNA TGTGCCGGTGGACTAGCGGGGGGGCGGCAGTTCTTC. It translates to CAGGLAGGRQFF.

Worth noting for this clone: A far larger clone is just one base off, so this is likely a read error. This chain links TRBV6-4 with TRBJ2-1; TRBD2 matches 7 bases. V shed 1 base, J shed 0 bases, and the junction held 0 bases outside the gene matches. Germline V gene data show CDR1 as MRHNA and CDR2 as SNTAGT. The CDR3 is made up of 15 amino acids. The CDR3 DNA reads TGTGCCAGCAGTGACTGCGGGGGCTCCTACAATGAGCAGTTCTTC. Protein sequence: CASSDCGGSYNEQFF.

The rearrangement joins TRBV11-3 to TRBJ2-3; no clear D. Germline V gene lookup returns CDR1 SGHNT and CDR2 YENEEA. The CDR3 loop spans 16 amino acids. Between the trimmed V and J ends, which lost 0 bases and 0 bases, there was a span of 10 bases. DNA for the CDR3: TGTGCCAGCAGCTTAGAGCGGCCCGGCAGCACAGATACGCAGTATTTT. Protein: CASSLERPGSTDTQYF.

The V and J genes are TRBV2 and TRBJ1-6, with no clear D. The CDR3 loop spans 14 amino acids. V shed 6 bases and J shed 14 bases, with 20 bases lying between them. Germline CDR1 SNHLY, CDR2 FYNNEI. This CDR3 is CASSWRQSVMALHF. The CDR3 DNA is TGTGCCAGCAGCTGGAGGCAGAGCGTGATGGCCCTCCACTTT.

V gene TRBV5-6 combines with J gene TRBJ1-2; TRBD1 is a possible D gene (5 bases). Trimming cost V 0 bases and J 8 bases, with 14 bases left between them. Germline V gives CDR1 SGHDT, CDR2 YYEEEE. The CDR3 consists of 14 residues. The CDR3 spells CASSLVPPGHGYTF. CDR3 DNA: TGTGCCAGCAGCTTGGTGCCCCCCGGACACGGCTACACCTTC.

The V and J genes are TRBV5-1 and TRBJ1-2, with D unclear. This CDR3 region has 13 residues. Germline assignment: CDR1 SGHRS and CDR2 YFSETQ. V lost 4 bases and J lost 2, with 9 bases in between. The CDR3 region is CASSPPGNYGYTF. CDR3 nucleotide sequence: TGCGCCAGCAGCCCGCCGGGGAACTATGGCTACACCTTC.

The V call is TRBV29-1, the J call TRBJ1-1; D possibly corresponds to TRBD1 (6 bases). The CDR3 sequence is 13 residues long. V lost 7 bases and J lost 5, with 17 bases in between. Germline loops: CDR1 SQVTM, CDR2 ANQGSEA. CDR3 in DNA: TGCAGCGGGGGGGGCAGGGGCAAAACTGAAGCTTTCTTT. Translating gives CSGGGRGKTEAFF.

This rearrangement joins TRBV15 to TRBJ2-5; D might be TRBD1 (6 bases). From germline, CDR1 is LNHNV and CDR2 YYDKDF (reference sequence). Trimming pared 3 bases from V and 5 bases from J, leaving 19 bases between. CDR3 length: 16 residues. CDR3 bases: TGTGCCACCAGCAGGGCAGGGGTTGTTTTATCGGAGACCCAGTACTTC. Residues: CATSRAGVVLSETQYF.

The V and J genes are TRBV10-1 and TRBJ1-1; D is uncertain. V was shortened by 0 bases and J by 0 bases, with 8 bases between the two germline ends. The CDR3 loop spans 15 amino acids. Germline CDR1 WNHNN, CDR2 SYGVQD (reference sequence). The CDR3, as DNA: TGCGCCAGCAGTGAGTCAGGGAGAATGAACACTGAAGCTTTCTTT. This translates into CASSESGRMNTEAFF.

The chain combines TRBV4-3 with TRBJ2-3, with TRBD2 matching over 10 bases. Germline lookup yields CDR1 LGHNA and CDR2 YSLEER. The length of the CDR3 is 19 residues. Trimming cost V 0 bases and J 2 bases; bases outside gene matches: 11. The CDR3 region has the DNA TGCGCCAGCAGCCAAGAAGGGGCGTCTAGCGGGGGTACCACAGATACGCAGTATTTT. This sequence encodes CASSQEGASSGGTTDTQYF.

This sequence joins TRBV6-6 and TRBJ1-2, with 8 nucleotides matching TRBD1. Unmatched junction bases numbered 4, after V lost 7 bases and J lost 0 bases. The CDR3 has 14 amino acids. CDR1 is MNHNY, CDR2 SVGAGI, per germline (reference sequence). Here the CDR3 DNA reads TGTGCCAGCATCCAGGGGGCCTCTAACTATGGCTACACCTTC. Translated: CASIQGASNYGYTF.

The chain carries TRBV4-1 and TRBJ1-1; D is uncertain. V gave up 0 bases and J gave up 2 bases, with 16 bases separating them. The CDR3 sequence is 17 residues long. Germline V gives CDR1 MGHRA, CDR2 YSYEKL. The CDR3 coding sequence is TGCGCCAGCAGCCAAGAAGACGCGGTAACTATTAACACTGAAGCTTTCTTT. Its translation: CASSQEDAVTINTEAFF.

The chain couples TRBV18 to TRBJ2-1; 9 bases are shared with TRBD2. V was clipped by 4 bases and J by 8 bases; unmatched bases: 12. Germline CDR1 and CDR2: KGHSH and LQKENI. The CDR3 consists of 16 residues. The DNA for the CDR3 is TGTGCCAGCTCACTAAGGGGACTAGCAGCATGGGATGAGCAGTTCTTC. As protein: CASSLRGLAAWDEQFF. Combining the CDR3 with reference TRBV18 and TRBJ2-1 gives the whole variable domain NAGVMQNPRHLVRRRGQEARLRCSPMKGHSHVYWYRQLPEEGLKFMVYLQKENIIDESGMPKERFSAEFPKEGPSILRIQQVVRGDSAAYFCASSLRGLAAWDEQFFGPGTRLTVL.

The table lists this clone with a few counts. J is TRBJ1-2 and V is TRBV15; 7 nucleotides match TRBD1. This CDR3 spans 18 amino acids. The germline V gene has CDR1 LNHNV and CDR2 YYDKDF (reference sequence). Germline trimming cut 5 bases from V and 2 bases from J; bases unmatched to any gene: 17. The CDR3 nucleotides read TGTGCCACCAGCCTACCGGTAACAGGGGTAATGCGGAACTATGGCTACACCTTC. This translates into CATSLPVTGVMRNYGYTF.

CDR3 sequence reads: CASSRDRGDLSEQYF. CDR3 DNA: TGTGCCAGCAGCCGTGACAGGGGCGATCTGTCTGAGCAGTACTTC. The chain carries TRBV7-2 and TRBJ2-7; 8 bases are a match to TRBD1. Germline CDR1 SGHTA, CDR2 FQGNSA. The J segment lost 7 bases and the V segment lost 5 bases, leaving 13 bases of the junction unmatched. CDR3 length: 15 amino acids. Filled out from reference TRBV7-2 and TRBJ2-7, the complete variable domain reads GAGVSQSPSNKVTEKGKDVELRCDPISGHTALYWYRQSLGQGLEFLIYFQGNSAPDKSGLPSDRFSAERTGGSVSTLTIQRTQQEDSAVYLCASSRDRGDLSEQYFGPGTRLTVT.